These 18 T cell receptor beta chains were sequenced from one sample in a study of blood T cells in healthy people across ages. The authors ran a second PCR of 7 to 11 cycles using a sample-barcoded 5' primer and a J-beta primer mix. TCRdb re-called the 5' RACE reads with MiXCR, one entry per CDR3 protein. The sample holds about 930,000 distinct CDR3 sequences, about 29% seen once. These records were also assigned to another study, of T cells of mothers and their children.

Input material: blood. All receptors derive from a woman between 35 and 50 years old in good health.

This chain connects TRBV3-1 to TRBJ1-1, with a weak D call TRBD1 (6 bases). Trimming removed 4 bases at V and 1 base at J, with 16 bases between. The CDR3 runs to 16 residues. Germline V gene lookup returns CDR1 LGHDT and CDR2 YNNKEL (reference sequence). The CDR3 DNA sequence: TGTGCCAGCAGCCCAACCGGGACGGGGGCGAACACTGAAGCTTTCTTT. It yields the protein CASSPTGTGANTEAFF.

This clonotype appeared many times. The chain's CDR3 is CASSSGLAGASSYNEQFF. Written as DNA, the CDR3 is TGTGCCAGCAGCTCGGGACTAGCGGGGGCTAGCTCCTACAATGAGCAGTTCTTC. This sequence joins TRBV11-2 and TRBJ2-1; 14 bases match TRBD2. The CDR3 is 18 amino acids. The germline CDR1 and CDR2 sequences are SGHAT and FQNNGV. With 4 bases clipped from V and 0 bases from J, the junction kept 5 bases outside the gene matches.

This clonotype was recorded a few times. This chain joins TRBV7-2 and TRBJ1-2, with TRBD1 as a possible D gene (6 bases). The CDR3 totals 17 residues. The germline V gene encodes CDR1 SGHTA and CDR2 FQGNSA. The ends were cut back, 4 bases at V and 8 bases at J, with 26 bases in the middle. CDR3 residues: CASSSGVAGAPSYGYTF. Here the CDR3 DNA reads TGTGCCAGCAGCTCAGGGGTTGCGGGGGCTCCCTCTTACGGCTACACCTTC.

There are many counts of this clonotype. This rearrangement joins TRBV28 to TRBJ2-7, with 10 bases aligning to TRBD1. V gave up 3 bases and J gave up 1 base; unmatched junction bases: 9. This CDR3 comprises 17 residues. Germline loops: CDR1 MDHEN, CDR2 SYDVKM. Here the CDR3 reads CASSFISTGQGSYEQYF. For the CDR3, the DNA is TGTGCCAGCAGTTTTATTAGTACGGGACAGGGGTCCTACGAGCAGTACTTC.

J is TRBJ2-7 and V is TRBV6-5; 8 bases fit TRBD1. V trimming: 2 bases; J trimming: 3 bases; junction bases outside the gene matches: 15. Looked up from germline, CDR1 is MNHEY and CDR2 is SVGAGI. The CDR3 is 18 residues long. CDR3 nucleotides: TGTGCCAGCAGTTACACAGGACAGGGACACATACCCCTCTACGAGCAGTACTTC. This codes for CASSYTGQGHIPLYEQYF.

A remark on this clonotype: This clone may be a read error of a much larger clone one base away. The chain recombines TRBV29-1 with TRBJ1-1; D is undetermined. This CDR3 spans 10 amino acids. V lost 5 bases and J lost 3, with 4 bases in between. Germline values: CDR1 SQVTM, CDR2 ANQGSEA. CDR3 residues: CSVTDTEAFF. The CDR3 DNA follows: TGCAGCGTTACGGACACTGAAGCTTTCTTT.

This clonotype has a handful of counts. The chain has TRBV12-3 or TRBV12-4 and TRBJ2-7; D may be TRBD1 (6 bases). Trimming removed 3 bases at V and 2 bases at J, with 11 bases between. The CDR3 spans 14 residues. The CDR3 sequence is CASSFYRATYEQYF. The DNA for the CDR3 is TGTGCCAGCAGTTTCTACAGGGCCACCTACGAGCAGTACTTC.

In this sample, this clonotype turned up a few times. The chain is built from TRBV6-6 and TRBJ1-1; D call uncertain. Germline CDR1 MNHNY, CDR2 SVGAGI (reference sequence). The CDR3 sequence is 15 residues long. With 5 bases removed from V and 6 bases from J, the gap between germline ends came to 19 bases. DNA for the CDR3: TGTGCCAGCAGTAGAGTCCGCCGTGTTAGCTCTGAAGCTTTCTTT. This translates into CASSRVRRVSSEAFF.

The gene calls are TRBV20-1 and TRBJ1-2, with D tentatively TRBD1 (5 bases). The V gene lost 0 bases and the J gene lost 4 bases, with 12 bases spanning the gap. Germline loops: CDR1 DFQATT, CDR2 SNEGSKA (reference sequence). There are 14 residues in the CDR3. In DNA, the CDR3 is TGCAGTGCTAGAGATGGCAGGGTTTCCTATGGCTACACCTTC. Protein product: CSARDGRVSYGYTF.

In this sample, this clonotype turned up a few times. J is TRBJ2-2 and V is TRBV6-6; D could derive from TRBD1 or TRBD2 (5 bases each). The CDR3 runs to 10 residues. Trimming left V 5 bases short and J 12 bases short, with 7 bases between. Germline assignment: CDR1 MNHNY and CDR2 SVGAGI (reference sequence). The CDR3 bases are TGTGCCAGCAGTGGGGGACAGCTGTTTTTT. This encodes CASSGGQLFF.

The chain joins TRBV30 to TRBJ2-5, with 9 bases identical to TRBD1. With V trimmed by 3 bases and J by 13 bases, 12 bases remained unmatched. From germline, CDR1 is GTSNPN and CDR2 SVGIG (reference sequence). The length of the CDR3 is 13 residues. CDR3 sequence: CAWSVLRDRALYF. CDR3 sequence (DNA): TGTGCCTGGAGCGTCCTCCGGGACAGGGCCCTGTACTTC.

This clonotype was detected a few times. This chain connects TRBV19 to TRBJ2-1, with D unresolved. The CDR3 spans 13 residues. Trimming took 3 bases from V and 2 from J, leaving 5 bases between them. CDR1 is LNHDA and CDR2 is SQIVND in the germline V gene (reference sequence). CDR3 residues: CASSMWAYNEQFF. The CDR3 region has the DNA TGTGCCAGTAGTATGTGGGCCTACAATGAGCAGTTCTTC.

As regards this clonotype: This may come from a read error, since a much larger clone is one base off. The chain has TRBV20-1 and TRBJ2-2; D may be TRBD2 (5 bases). From germline, CDR1 is DFQATT and CDR2 SNEGSKA (reference sequence). This CDR3 has 13 amino acids. CDR3 bases: TGCAGTGCGCCGGACCGTAACACCGGGGAGCGGTTTTTT. This codes for CSAPDRNTGERFF.

About this clonotype: A much larger clone is a single base away; this may be a read error. J is TRBJ2-7 and V is TRBV30; TRBD2 is a possible D gene (6 bases). Deletions cut 3 bases from V and 2 bases from J, with 11 bases between. Germline assignment: CDR1 GTSNPN and CDR2 SVGIG (reference sequence). CDR3 length: 13 residues. CDR3 amino acids: CAWRGTSTYEQYF. CDR3 DNA: TGTGCCTGGAGGGGGACTTCGACCTACGAGCAGTACTTC.

About this clonotype: A read error may be the cause here, since a much bigger clone is one base away. This sequence joins TRBV5-5 and TRBJ2-3; D may be TRBD2 (5 bases). CDR3 length: 16 residues. Looked up from germline, CDR1 is SGHKS and CDR2 is YYEKEE (reference sequence). The ends were cut back, 6 bases at V and 0 bases at J, with 17 bases in the middle. The CDR3 spells CASNQDWTHSTDTQYF. The CDR3 DNA reads as TGTGCCAGCAACCAAGACTGGACTCATAGCACAGATACGCAGTATTTT.

This clonotype was seen a single time. The junction departs from the called germline gene at one end, perhaps through a read error. This chain joins TRBV18 and TRBJ1-4; D gene uncertain. The CDR3 length is 15 residues. Germline lookup yields CDR1 KGHSH and CDR2 LQKENI. CDR3 nucleotide sequence: TGTGCCAGCTCACCACCGGGCCGGGCCGATGAAGAACTGTTTTTT. It is translated as CASSPPGRADEELFF.

This clonotype was counted only a few times. One end of the junction does not line up with germline, which may come from a read error. The V call is TRBV7-7, the J call TRBJ2-1; D is unresolved. Germline CDR1 SSHAT, CDR2 FNYEAQ (reference sequence). CDR3 length: 15 amino acids. The CDR3 nucleotides are TGTGCTAGCAGCTTGGACCTGGATGGTTACAATGAGCAGTTCTTC. Translated: CASSLDLDGYNEQFF.

Details on this clonotype: A read error may be the cause here, since a much bigger clone is one base away. This CDR3 reads CSVDPRGYNEQYF. In DNA, the CDR3 is TGCAGCGTTGACCCCAGGGGTTACAATGAGCAGTACTTC. The chain links TRBV29-1 to TRBJ2-4; D perhaps matches TRBD1 (6 bases). This CDR3 contains 13 residues. Deletions cut 3 bases from V and 13 bases from J, with 19 bases between. Per the germline V gene, CDR1 is SQVTM and CDR2 is ANQGSEA.